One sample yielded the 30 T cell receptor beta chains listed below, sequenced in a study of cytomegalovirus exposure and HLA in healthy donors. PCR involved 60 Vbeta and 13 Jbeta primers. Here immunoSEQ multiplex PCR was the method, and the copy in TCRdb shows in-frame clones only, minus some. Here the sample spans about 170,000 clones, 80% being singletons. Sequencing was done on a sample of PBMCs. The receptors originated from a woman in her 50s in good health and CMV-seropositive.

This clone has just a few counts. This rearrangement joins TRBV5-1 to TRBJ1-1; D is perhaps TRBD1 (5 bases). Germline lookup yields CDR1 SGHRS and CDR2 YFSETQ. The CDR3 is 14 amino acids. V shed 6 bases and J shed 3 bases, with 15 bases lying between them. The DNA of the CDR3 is TGCGCCAGCACTATTGGGGGGGGATACACTGAAGCTTTCTTT. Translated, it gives CASTIGGGYTEAFF.

The CDR3 coding sequence is TGTGCCAGCCCCTTGAGAGGTCGTTCTCCCTACGAGCAGTACTTC. Its translation is CASPLRGRSPYEQYF. The rearrangement links TRBV5-8 to TRBJ2-7; D unresolved. CDR1 and CDR2 (germline): SGHTS, YDEGEE. This CDR3 region has 15 residues. The ends were cut back, 7 bases at V and 2 bases at J, with 19 bases in the middle.

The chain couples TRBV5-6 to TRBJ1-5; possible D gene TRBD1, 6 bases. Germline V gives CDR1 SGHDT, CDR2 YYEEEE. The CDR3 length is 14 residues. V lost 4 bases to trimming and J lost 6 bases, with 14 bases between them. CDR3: CASSRGGASQPQHF. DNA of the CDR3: TGTGCCAGCAGCCGCGGGGGGGCTAGTCAGCCCCAGCATTTT.

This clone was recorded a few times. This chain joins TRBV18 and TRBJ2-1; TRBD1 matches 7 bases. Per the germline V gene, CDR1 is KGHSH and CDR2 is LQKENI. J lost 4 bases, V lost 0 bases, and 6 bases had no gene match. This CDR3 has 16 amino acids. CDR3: CASSPPEDRTYNEQFF. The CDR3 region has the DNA TGTGCCAGCTCACCACCGGAGGACAGGACATACAATGAGCAGTTCTTC.

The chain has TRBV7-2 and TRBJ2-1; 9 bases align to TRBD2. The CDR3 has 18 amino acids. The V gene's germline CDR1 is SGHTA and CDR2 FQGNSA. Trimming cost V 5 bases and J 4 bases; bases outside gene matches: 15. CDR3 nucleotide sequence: TGTGCCAGCAGCCAGGGGCCTTCGGGTAGCGGGGGATACAATGAGCAGTTCTTC. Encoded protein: CASSQGPSGSGGYNEQFF.

The CDR3 DNA follows: TGTGCCAGCAGTTACAGGGGAAGTGAGCCCCAGCATTTT. Translating it yields CASSYRGSEPQHF. The chain uses TRBV6-6 and TRBJ1-5; D is possibly TRBD1 (5 bases). CDR3 length equals 13 residues. V was clipped by 2 bases and J by 8 bases, with 10 bases between them. CDR1 is MNHNY and CDR2 is SVGAGI in the germline V gene (reference sequence).

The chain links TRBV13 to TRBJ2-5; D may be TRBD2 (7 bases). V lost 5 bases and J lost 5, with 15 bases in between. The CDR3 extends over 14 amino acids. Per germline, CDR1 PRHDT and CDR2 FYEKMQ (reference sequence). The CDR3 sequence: CASSPRGRGETQYF. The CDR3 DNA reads TGTGCCAGCAGCCCACGGGGGCGGGGGGAGACCCAGTACTTC.

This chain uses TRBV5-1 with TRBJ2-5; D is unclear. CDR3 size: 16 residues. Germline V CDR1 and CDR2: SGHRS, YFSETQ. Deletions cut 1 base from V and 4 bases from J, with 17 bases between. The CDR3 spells CASSLTPISSVETQYF. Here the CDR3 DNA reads TGCGCCAGCAGCTTGACGCCCATAAGCTCGGTAGAGACCCAGTACTTC.

CDR3 DNA: TGTGCCAGCAGCTTGGGGTCGCCTCGGGGGAGTGTAAACAATGAGCAGTTCTTC. Amino acid sequence: CASSLGSPRGSVNNEQFF. The gene calls are TRBV5-4 and TRBJ2-1; the D gene is possibly TRBD2 (6 bases). Germline CDR1 SGHNT, CDR2 YYREEE (reference sequence). The CDR3 runs 18 residues. V was clipped by 0 bases and J by 5 bases, with 21 bases between them.

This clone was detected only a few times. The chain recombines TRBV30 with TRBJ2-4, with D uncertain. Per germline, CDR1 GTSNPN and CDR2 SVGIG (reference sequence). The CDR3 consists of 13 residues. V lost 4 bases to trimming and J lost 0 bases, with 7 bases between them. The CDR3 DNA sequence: TGTGCCTGGACTGAGAGAGCCAAAAACATTCAGTACTTC. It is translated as CAWTERAKNIQYF.

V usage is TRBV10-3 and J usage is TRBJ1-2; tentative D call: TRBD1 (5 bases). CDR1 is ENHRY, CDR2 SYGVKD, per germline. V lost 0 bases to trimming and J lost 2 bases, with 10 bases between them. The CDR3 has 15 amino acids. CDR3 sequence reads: CAISESTGRNYGYTF. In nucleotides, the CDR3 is TGTGCCATCAGTGAGTCAACAGGCCGGAACTATGGCTACACCTTC.

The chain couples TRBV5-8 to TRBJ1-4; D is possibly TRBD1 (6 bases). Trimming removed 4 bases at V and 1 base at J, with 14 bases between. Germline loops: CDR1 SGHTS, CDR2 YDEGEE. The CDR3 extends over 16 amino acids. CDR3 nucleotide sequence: TGTGCCAGCAGCCCAGGGGCCAGCCTAACTAATGAAAAACTGTTTTTT. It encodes CASSPGASLTNEKLFF. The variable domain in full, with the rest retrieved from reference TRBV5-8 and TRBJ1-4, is EAGVTQSPTHLIKTRGQQATLRCSPISGHTSVYWYQQALGLGLQFLLWYDEGEERNRGNFPPRFSGRQFPNYSSELNVNALELEDSALYLCASSPGASLTNEKLFFGSGTQLSVL.

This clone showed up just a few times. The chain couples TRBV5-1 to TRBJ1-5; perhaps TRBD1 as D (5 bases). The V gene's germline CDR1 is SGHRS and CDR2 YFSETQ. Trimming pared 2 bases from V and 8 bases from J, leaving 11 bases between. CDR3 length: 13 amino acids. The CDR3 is CASSFEGLEPQHF. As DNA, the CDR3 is TGCGCCAGCAGCTTTGAGGGACTTGAGCCCCAGCATTTT.

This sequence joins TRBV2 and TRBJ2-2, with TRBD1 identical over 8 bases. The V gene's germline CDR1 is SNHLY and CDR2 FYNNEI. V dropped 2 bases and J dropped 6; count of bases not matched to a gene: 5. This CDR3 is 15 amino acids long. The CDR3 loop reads CASSERTGKPGELFF. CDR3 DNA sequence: TGTGCCAGCAGTGAAAGGACAGGGAAGCCCGGGGAGCTGTTTTTT. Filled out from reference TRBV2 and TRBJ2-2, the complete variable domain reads EPEVTQTPSHQVTQMGQEVILRCVPISNHLYFYWYRQILGQKVEFLVSFYNNEISEKSEIFDDQFSVERPDGSNFTLKIRSTKLEDSAMYFCASSERTGKPGELFFGEGSRLTVL.

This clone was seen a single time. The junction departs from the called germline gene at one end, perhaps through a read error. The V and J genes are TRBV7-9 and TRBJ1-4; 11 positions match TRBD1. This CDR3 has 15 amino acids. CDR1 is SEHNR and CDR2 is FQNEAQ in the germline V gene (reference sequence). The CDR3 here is CSSSLRTGGGEKLFF. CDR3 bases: TGTTCCAGCAGCTTGCGGACAGGGGGCGGCGAAAAACTGTTTTTT.

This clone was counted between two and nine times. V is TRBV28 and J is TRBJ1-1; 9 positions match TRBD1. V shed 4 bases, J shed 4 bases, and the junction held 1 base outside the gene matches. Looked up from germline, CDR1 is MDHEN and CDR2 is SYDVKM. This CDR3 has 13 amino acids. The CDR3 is CASSWTGATEAFF. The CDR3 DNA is TGTGCCAGCAGTTGGACAGGGGCCACTGAAGCTTTCTTT.

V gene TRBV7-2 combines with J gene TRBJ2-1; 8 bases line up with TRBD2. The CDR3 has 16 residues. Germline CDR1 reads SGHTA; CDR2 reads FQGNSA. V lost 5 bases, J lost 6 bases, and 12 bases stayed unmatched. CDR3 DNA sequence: TGTGCCAGCAGCCTACAATCTAGCGGGCGCTTCAATGAGCAGTTCTTC. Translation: CASSLQSSGRFNEQFF.

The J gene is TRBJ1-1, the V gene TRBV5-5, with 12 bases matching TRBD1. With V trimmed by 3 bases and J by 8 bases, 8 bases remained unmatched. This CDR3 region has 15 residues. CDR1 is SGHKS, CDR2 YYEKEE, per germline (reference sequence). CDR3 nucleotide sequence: TGTGCCAGCAGCTGGTCCGGGACAGGGGGCGGCGAAGCTTTCTTT. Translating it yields CASSWSGTGGGEAFF.

The CDR3 DNA is TGCGCCAGCAGCAGCGGACAGGCACAAGAGACCCAGTACTTC. Encoded protein: CASSSGQAQETQYF. The chain links TRBV5-1 to TRBJ2-5, with 7 nucleotides matching TRBD1. Germline CDR1 reads SGHRS; CDR2 reads YFSETQ. CDR3 length: 14 residues. V trimming: 4 bases; J trimming: 2 bases; junction bases outside the gene matches: 5.

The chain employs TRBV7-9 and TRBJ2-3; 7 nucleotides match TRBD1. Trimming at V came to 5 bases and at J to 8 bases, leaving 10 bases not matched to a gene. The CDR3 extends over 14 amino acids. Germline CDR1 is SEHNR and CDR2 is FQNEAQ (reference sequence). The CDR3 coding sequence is TGTGCCAGCAGCGAGGGGGCACCCGTTGGTACGCAGTATTTT. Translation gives CASSEGAPVGTQYF.

Here the CDR3 DNA reads TGTGCCAGCAGCTTAGTAGTAGGTGGGTCGGCTAGCGGGAGCCGAGCAGATACGCAGTATTTT. Its translation is CASSLVVGGSASGSRADTQYF. The chain joins TRBV7-6 to TRBJ2-3, with 10 bases lining up with TRBD2. From germline, CDR1 is SGHVS and CDR2 FNYEAQ. CDR3 length: 21 amino acids. The junction had 20 bases not matched to a gene; V was cut back by 1 base and J by 4 bases.

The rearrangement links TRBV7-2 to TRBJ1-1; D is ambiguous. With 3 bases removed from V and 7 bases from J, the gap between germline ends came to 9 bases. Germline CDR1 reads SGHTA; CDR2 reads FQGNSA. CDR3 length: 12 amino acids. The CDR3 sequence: CASSFLGSEAFF. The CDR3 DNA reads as TGTGCCAGCAGCTTTTTAGGGAGTGAAGCTTTCTTT.

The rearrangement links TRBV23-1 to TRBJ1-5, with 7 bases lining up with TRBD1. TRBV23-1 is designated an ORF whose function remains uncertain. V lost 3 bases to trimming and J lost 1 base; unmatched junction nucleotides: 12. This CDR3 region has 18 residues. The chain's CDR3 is CASSHSPTGNGSNQPQHF. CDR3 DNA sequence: TGCGCCAGCAGTCACTCGCCGACAGGGAACGGCAGCAATCAGCCCCAGCATTTT.

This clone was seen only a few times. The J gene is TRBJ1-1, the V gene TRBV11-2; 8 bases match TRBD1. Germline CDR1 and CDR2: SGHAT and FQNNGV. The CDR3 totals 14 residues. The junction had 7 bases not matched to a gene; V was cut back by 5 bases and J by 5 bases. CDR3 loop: CASSATQGVTEAFF. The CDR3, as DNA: TGTGCCAGCAGCGCAACACAGGGGGTTACTGAAGCTTTCTTT.

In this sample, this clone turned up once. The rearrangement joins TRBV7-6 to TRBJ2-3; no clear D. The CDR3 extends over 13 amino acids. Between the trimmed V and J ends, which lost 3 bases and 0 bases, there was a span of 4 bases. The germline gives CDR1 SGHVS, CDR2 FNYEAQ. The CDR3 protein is CASSFYSTDTQYF. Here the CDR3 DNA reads TGTGCCAGCAGCTTTTATAGCACAGATACGCAGTATTTT.

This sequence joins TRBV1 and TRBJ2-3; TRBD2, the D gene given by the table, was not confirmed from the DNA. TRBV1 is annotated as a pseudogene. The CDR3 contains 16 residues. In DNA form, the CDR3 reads TGCACCAGCAGCCTACCTAGCGGGGGGCTAGCAGATACGCAGTATTTT. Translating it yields CTSSLPSGGLADTQYF.

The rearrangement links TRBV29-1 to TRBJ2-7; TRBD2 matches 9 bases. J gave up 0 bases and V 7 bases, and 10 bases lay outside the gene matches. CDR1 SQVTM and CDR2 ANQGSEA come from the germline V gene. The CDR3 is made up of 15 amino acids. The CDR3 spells CSGAWEREVSYEQYF. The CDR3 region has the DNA TGCAGCGGGGCTTGGGAGCGGGAGGTCTCCTACGAGCAGTACTTC.

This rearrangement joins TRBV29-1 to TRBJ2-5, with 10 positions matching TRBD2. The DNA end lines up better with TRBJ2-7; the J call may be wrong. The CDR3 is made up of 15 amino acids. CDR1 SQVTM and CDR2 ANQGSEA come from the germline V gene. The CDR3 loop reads CSVEGSGRGSYEQYF. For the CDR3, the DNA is TGCAGCGTTGAAGGAAGCGGGAGGGGTTCGTACGAGCAGTACTTC.

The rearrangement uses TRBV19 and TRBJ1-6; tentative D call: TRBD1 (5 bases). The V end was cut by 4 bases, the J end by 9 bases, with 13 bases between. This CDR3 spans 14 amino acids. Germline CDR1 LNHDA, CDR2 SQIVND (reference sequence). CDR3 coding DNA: TGTGCCAGTAGTAGTACGCAGGGAAGTTCACCCCTCCACTTT. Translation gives CASSSTQGSSPLHF.

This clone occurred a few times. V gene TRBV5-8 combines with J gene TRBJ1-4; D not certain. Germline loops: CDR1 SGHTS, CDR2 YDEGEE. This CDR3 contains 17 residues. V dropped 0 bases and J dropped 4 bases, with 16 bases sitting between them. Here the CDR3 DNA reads TGTGCCAGCAGCTTGGAAGGGCCGCGGGTGGTTAATGAAAAACTGTTTTTT. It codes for CASSLEGPRVVNEKLFF.